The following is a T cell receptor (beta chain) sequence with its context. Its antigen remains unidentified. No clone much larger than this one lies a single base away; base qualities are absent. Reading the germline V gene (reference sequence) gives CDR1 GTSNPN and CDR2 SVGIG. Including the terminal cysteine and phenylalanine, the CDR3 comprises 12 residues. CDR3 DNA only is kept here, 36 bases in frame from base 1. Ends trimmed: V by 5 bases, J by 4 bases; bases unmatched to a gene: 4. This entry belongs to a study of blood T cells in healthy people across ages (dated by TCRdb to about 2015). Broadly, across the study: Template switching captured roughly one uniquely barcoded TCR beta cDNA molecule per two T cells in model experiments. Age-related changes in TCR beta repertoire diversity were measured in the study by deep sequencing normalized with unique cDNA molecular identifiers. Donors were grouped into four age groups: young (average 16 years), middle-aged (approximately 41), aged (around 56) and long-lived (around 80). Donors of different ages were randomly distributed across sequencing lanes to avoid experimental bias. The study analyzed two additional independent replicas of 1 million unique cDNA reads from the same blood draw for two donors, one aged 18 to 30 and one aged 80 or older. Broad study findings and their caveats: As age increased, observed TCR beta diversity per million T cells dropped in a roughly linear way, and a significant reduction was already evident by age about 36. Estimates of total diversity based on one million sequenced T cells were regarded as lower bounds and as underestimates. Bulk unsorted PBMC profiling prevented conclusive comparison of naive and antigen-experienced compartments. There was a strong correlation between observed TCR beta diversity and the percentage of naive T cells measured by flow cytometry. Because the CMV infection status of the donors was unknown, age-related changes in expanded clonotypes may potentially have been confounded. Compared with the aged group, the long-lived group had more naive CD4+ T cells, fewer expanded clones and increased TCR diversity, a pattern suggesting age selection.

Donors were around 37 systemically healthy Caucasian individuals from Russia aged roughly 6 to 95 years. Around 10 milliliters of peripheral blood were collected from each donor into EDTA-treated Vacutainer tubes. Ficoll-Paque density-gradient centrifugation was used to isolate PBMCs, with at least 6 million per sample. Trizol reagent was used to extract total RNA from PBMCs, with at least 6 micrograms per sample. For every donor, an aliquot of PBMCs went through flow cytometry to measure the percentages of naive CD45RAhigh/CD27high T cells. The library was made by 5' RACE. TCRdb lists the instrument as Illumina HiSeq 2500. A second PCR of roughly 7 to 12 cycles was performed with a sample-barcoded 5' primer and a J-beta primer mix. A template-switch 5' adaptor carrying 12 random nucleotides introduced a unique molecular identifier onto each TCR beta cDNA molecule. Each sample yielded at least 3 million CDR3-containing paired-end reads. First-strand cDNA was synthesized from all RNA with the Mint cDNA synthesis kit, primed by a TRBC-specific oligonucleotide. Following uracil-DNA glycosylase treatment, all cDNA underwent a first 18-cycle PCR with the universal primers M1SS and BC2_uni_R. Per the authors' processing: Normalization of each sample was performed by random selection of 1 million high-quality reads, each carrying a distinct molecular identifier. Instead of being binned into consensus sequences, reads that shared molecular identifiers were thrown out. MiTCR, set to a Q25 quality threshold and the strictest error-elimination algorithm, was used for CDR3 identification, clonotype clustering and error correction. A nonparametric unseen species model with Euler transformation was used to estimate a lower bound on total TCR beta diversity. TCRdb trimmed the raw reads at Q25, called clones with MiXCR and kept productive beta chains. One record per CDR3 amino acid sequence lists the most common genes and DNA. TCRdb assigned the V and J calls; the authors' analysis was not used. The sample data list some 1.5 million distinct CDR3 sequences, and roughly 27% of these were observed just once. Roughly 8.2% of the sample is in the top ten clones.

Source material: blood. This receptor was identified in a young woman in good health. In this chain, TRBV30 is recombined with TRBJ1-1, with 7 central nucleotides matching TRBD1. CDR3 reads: CAWDREGTEAFF. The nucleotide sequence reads TGTGCCTGGGACAGGGAGGGCACTGAAGCTTTCTTT.